These 5 T cell receptor beta chains share one sample of origin, sequenced in a study of blood T cell repertoires in COVID-19. Profiled with immunoSEQ multiplex PCR; TCRdb holds only in-frame clones, not every one. The sample carries about 150,000 clones, about 90% recorded once. The sequenced sample consisted of peripheral blood. All receptors derive from a man in his fifties or sixties with acute or convalescent COVID-19.

The chain joins TRBV27 to TRBJ1-6; D is undetermined. The length of the CDR3 is 11 residues. Germline V lookup: CDR1 MNHEY, CDR2 SMNVEV (reference sequence). Trimming removed 2 bases at V and 12 bases at J, with 5 bases between. CDR3 region: CASSLLEPLHF. CDR3 in DNA: TGTGCCAGCAGTTTACTAGAACCCCTCCACTTT.

The CDR3 region has the DNA TGCGCCAGCAGTGAGTTTTCGGGGTCCACCGGGGAGCTGTTTTTT. Protein product: CASSEFSGSTGELFF. V is TRBV10-2 and J is TRBJ2-2, with a weak D call TRBD2 (5 bases). Germline CDR1 WSHSY, CDR2 SAAADI. Trimming stripped 1 base from V and 4 bases from J, with 10 bases between. This CDR3 spans 15 amino acids.

V is TRBV10-3 and J is TRBJ2-1; D not certain. The CDR3 has 14 amino acids. V lost 0 bases, J lost 9 bases, and 12 bases lay in between. Germline CDR1 reads ENHRY; CDR2 reads SYGVKD. The chain's CDR3 is CAISESRGGGEQFF. The DNA for the CDR3 is TGTGCCATCAGTGAGTCGCGAGGTGGTGGTGAGCAGTTCTTC.

The chain employs TRBV5-1 and TRBJ2-2; 12 bases fit TRBD2. V lost 4 bases, J lost 5 bases, and 3 bases stayed unmatched. This CDR3 region has 15 residues. Germline CDR1 reads SGHRS; CDR2 reads YFSETQ. The CDR3 sequence: CASSLTSGSTGELFF. The CDR3 DNA sequence: TGCGCCAGCAGCCTGACTAGCGGGAGTACCGGGGAGCTGTTTTTT.

The V and J genes are TRBV6-4 and TRBJ2-5; 7 bases line up with TRBD2. CDR1 and CDR2 (germline): MRHNA, SNTAGT. The CDR3 totals 17 residues. Losses at the gene ends were 2 bases for V and 5 bases for J; bases not matched to a gene: 14. CDR3 nucleotide sequence: TGTGCCAGCAGTGACGGGAGTATGTTACTAGCGTGGGAGACCCAGTACTTC. This codes for CASSDGSMLLAWETQYF.